This TCR beta chain was recorded in a study of control samples from healthy donors and cancer patients. The CDR3 contains 13 residues. Germline CDR1 is SGDLS and CDR2 is YYNGEE. Trimming shortened V by 2 bases and J by 2 bases, and 7 bases separated the two germline ends. The assay was immunoSEQ multiplex PCR, and TCRdb's table has in-frame clones only and misses some. There are about 160,000 clones in the sample; 94% occur only once, and around 15% lies in the top ten. Concerning this clone itself: Different DNA sequences within this sample yield the same CDR3.

J is TRBJ2-5 and V is TRBV9; D remains ambiguous. Sequenced sample: PBMCs. The clonotype comes from a man aged 60 to 75 with colorectal cancer. CDR3 amino acids: CASSVAGQETQYF. The DNA for the CDR3 is TGTGCCAGCAGCGTGGCAGGTCAAGAGACCCAGTACTTC.